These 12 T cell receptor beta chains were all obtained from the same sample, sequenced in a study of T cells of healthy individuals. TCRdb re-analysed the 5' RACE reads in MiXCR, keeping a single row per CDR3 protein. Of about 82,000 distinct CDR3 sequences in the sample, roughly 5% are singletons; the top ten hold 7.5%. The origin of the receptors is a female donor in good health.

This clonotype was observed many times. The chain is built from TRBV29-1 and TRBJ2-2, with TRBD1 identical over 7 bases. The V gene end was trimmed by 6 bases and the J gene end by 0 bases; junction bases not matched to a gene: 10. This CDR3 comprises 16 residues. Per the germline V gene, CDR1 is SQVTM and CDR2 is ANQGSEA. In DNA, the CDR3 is TGCAGCGTGGGTGCCTCCGGGACAGCGAACACCGGGGAGCTGTTTTTT. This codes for CSVGASGTANTGELFF.

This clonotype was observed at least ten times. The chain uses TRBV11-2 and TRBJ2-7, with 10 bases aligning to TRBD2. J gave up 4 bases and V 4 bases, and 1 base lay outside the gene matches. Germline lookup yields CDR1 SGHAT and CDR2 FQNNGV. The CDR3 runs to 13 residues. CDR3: CASSSGLAYEQYF. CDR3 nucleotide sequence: TGTGCCAGCAGCTCGGGACTAGCGTACGAGCAGTACTTC. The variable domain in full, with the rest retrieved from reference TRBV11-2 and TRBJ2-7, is EAGVAQSPRYKIIEKRQSVAFWCNPISGHATLYWYQQILGQGPKLLIQFQNNGVVDDSQLPKDRFSAERLKGVDSTLKIQPAKLEDSAVYLCASSSGLAYEQYFGPGTRLTVT.

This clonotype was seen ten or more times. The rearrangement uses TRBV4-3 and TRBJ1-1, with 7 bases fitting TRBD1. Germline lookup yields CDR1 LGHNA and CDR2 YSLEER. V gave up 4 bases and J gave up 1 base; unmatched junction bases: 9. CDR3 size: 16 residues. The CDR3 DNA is TGCGCCAGCAGCCCGGTCCGAGGGACAGCGAACACTGAAGCTTTCTTT. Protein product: CASSPVRGTANTEAFF.

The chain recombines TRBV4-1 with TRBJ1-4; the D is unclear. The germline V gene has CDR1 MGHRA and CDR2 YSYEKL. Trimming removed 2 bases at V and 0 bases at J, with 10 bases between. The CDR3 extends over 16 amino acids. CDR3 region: CASSQILFTTNEKLFF. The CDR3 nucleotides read TGCGCCAGCAGCCAAATATTGTTTACAACTAATGAAAAACTGTTTTTT.

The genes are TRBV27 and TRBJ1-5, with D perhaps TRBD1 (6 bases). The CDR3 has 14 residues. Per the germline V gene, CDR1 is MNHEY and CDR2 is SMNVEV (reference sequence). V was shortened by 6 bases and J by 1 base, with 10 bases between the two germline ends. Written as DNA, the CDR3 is TGTGCCAGCAGCTTTACAGGGAGCAATCAGCCCCAGCATTTT. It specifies CASSFTGSNQPQHF.

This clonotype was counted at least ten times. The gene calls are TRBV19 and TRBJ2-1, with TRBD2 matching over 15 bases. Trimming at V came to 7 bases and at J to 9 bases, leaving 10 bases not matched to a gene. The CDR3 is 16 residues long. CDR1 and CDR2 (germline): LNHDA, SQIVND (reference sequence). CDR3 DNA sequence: TGTGCCAGTATCACCCCTGGGACTAGCGGGAGGAGTGAGCAGTTCTTC. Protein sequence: CASITPGTSGRSEQFF.

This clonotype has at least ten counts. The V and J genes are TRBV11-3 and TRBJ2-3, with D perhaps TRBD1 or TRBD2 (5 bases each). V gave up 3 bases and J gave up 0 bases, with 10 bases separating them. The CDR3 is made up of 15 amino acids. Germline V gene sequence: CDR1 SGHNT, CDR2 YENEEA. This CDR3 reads CASSFWGPSTDTQYF. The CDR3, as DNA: TGTGCCAGCAGCTTCTGGGGACCTAGCACAGATACGCAGTATTTT.

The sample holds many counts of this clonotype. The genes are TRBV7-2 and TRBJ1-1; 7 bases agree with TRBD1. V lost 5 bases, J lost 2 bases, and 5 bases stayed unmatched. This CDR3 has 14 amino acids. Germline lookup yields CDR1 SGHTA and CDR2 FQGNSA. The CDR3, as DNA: TGTGCCAGCAGCCCCCGGACAGGAAACACTGAAGCTTTCTTT. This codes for CASSPRTGNTEAFF.

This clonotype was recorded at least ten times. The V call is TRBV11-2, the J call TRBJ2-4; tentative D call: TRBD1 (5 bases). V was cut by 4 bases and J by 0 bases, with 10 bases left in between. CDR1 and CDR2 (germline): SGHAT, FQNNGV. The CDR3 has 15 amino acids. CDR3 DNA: TGTGCCAGCAGCTCCGAAGGGGTAGCCAAAAACATTCAGTACTTC. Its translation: CASSSEGVAKNIQYF. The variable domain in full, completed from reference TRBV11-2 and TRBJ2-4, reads EAGVAQSPRYKIIEKRQSVAFWCNPISGHATLYWYQQILGQGPKLLIQFQNNGVVDDSQLPKDRFSAERLKGVDSTLKIQPAKLEDSAVYLCASSSEGVAKNIQYFGAGTRLSVL.

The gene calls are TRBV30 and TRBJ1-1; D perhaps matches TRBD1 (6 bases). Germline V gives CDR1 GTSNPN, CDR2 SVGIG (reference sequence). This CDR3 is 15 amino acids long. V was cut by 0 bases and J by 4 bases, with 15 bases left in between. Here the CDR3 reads CAWSVGPGASTEAFF. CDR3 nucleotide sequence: TGTGCCTGGAGTGTAGGGCCGGGGGCGAGCACTGAAGCTTTCTTT.

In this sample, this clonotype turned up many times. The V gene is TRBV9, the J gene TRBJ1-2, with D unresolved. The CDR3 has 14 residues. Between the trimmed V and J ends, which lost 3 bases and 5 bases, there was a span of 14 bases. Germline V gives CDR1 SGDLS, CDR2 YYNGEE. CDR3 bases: TGTGCCAGCAGCGCCGGAGATAAAGGGTATGGCTACACCTTC. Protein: CASSAGDKGYGYTF.

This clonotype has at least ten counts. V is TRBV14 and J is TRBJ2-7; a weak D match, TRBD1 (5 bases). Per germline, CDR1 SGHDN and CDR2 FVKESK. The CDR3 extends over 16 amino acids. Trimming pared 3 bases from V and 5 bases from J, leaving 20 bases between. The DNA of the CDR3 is TGTGCCAGCAGCCAGCTCCTGGGCAGGGTTCCCCACGAGCAGTACTTC. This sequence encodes CASSQLLGRVPHEQYF.